These T cell receptor beta chains were read from a single sample in a study of identical twins. Each CDR3 protein is one row after TCRdb ran MiXCR on the 5' RACE reads. The data contain 400,000 to 550,000 distinct CDR3 sequences, around 20% of them singletons. This sample was also put to use in a study of T cells expressing NK-cell markers.

The sequencing sample was made of CD4+ T cells sorted from blood. Source of these receptors: a woman under 30 in good health. Each CDR3 is given with its conserved first and last residue. Fields, in order: CDR3 protein, CDR3 DNA, D gene, J gene, clone size, V gene. D genes are given only for firm matches. Size tells how often a clone was seen (once, few, many) or the class of an expanded clone, and some rows leave it out.

CDR3: CASSPRAANQYEQYF
DNA: TGTGCCAGCAGCCCTCGGGCAGCGAACCAATACGAGCAGTACTTC
D: NA
J: TRBJ2-7
size: NA
V: TRBV9

CDR3: CSATDIVSEQYF
DNA: TGCAGTGCTACGGACATAGTCTCCGAGCAGTACTTC
D: NA
J: TRBJ2-7
size: many
V: TRBV20-1

CDR3: CSVGGDVTQYF
DNA: TGCAGCGTTGGGGGGGACGTGACCCAGTACTTC
D: NA
J: TRBJ2-5
size: NA
V: TRBV29-1

CDR3: CASSLAGLRDEQFF
DNA: TGCGCCAGCAGCTTAGCGGGACTAAGGGATGAGCAGTTCTTC
D: TRBD2
J: TRBJ2-1
size: NA
V: TRBV5-1

CDR3: CSSTSSGANVLTF
DNA: TGCTCATCAACAAGCTCTGGGGCCAACGTCCTGACTTTC
D: NA
J: TRBJ2-6
size: few
V: TRBV20-1

CDR3: CSAGGRAYQETQYF
DNA: TGCAGTGCTGGCGGCAGGGCCTACCAAGAGACCCAGTACTTC
D: NA
J: TRBJ2-5
size: NA
V: TRBV20-1

CDR3: CASSVAQTGELFF
DNA: TGTGCCAGCAGCGTTGCCCAAACCGGGGAGCTGTTTTTT
D: NA
J: TRBJ2-2
size: few
V: TRBV9

CDR3: CACSGRRGDTQYF
DNA: TGTGCCTGTAGCGGGAGACGGGGAGATACGCAGTATTTT
D: TRBD2
J: TRBJ2-3
size: once
V: TRBV30

CDR3: CASSLVPGSDQPQHF
DNA: TGCGCCAGCAGCTTGGTTCCGGGGTCCGATCAGCCCCAGCATTTT
D: NA
J: TRBJ1-5
size: NA
V: TRBV5-1

CDR3: CASSFSGSRHEQYF
DNA: TGTGCCAGCAGCTTCTCGGGGTCTCGCCACGAGCAGTACTTC
D: NA
J: TRBJ2-7
size: few
V: TRBV7-2

CDR3: CAISTQAEETQYF
DNA: TGTGCCATATCGACCCAGGCGGAAGAGACCCAGTACTTC
D: NA
J: TRBJ2-5
size: NA
V: TRBV10-3

CDR3: CASKLYAHNNEQFF
DNA: TGTGCCAGCAAACTCTACGCACACAACAATGAGCAGTTCTTC
D: NA
J: TRBJ2-1
size: NA
V: TRBV2

CDR3: CASNTGQGRTEAFF
DNA: TGTGCCAGCAACACGGGACAGGGGAGAACTGAAGCTTTCTTT
D: TRBD1
J: TRBJ1-1
size: few
V: TRBV12-3/TRBV12-4

CDR3: CASSDRTSGNTIYF
DNA: TGTGCCAGCAGCGACAGGACCTCTGGAAACACCATATATTTT
D: NA
J: TRBJ1-3
size: NA
V: TRBV2

CDR3: CASSYSLGRTYGYTF
DNA: TGTGCCAGCAGTTACTCTTTGGGCAGGACCTATGGCTACACCTTC
D: NA
J: TRBJ1-2
size: NA
V: TRBV6-5

CDR3: CASSLFPRQGNSPLHF
DNA: TGTGCCAGCAGTTTATTCCCCCGACAGGGGAACTCACCCCTCCACTTT
D: TRBD1
J: TRBJ1-6
size: NA
V: TRBV27

CDR3: CASSSSGRAVDTQYF
DNA: TGTGCCAGCAGCTCTTCGGGGCGGGCCGTAGATACGCAGTATTTT
D: NA
J: TRBJ2-3
size: NA
V: TRBV5-5

CDR3: CASSLGTVGIQYF
DNA: TGCGCCAGCAGCCTCGGGACAGTGGGCATTCAGTACTTC
D: TRBD1
J: TRBJ2-4
size: few
V: TRBV5-1

CDR3: CSARVRGVVYEQYF
DNA: TGCAGTGCTAGAGTAAGGGGAGTCGTCTACGAGCAGTACTTC
D: NA
J: TRBJ2-7
size: many
V: TRBV20-1

CDR3: CASSQVYRDTGELFF
DNA: TGTGCCAGCAGCCAAGTATATCGGGACACCGGGGAGCTGTTTTTT
D: NA
J: TRBJ2-2
size: NA
V: TRBV3-1

CDR3: CASSQAALGNTEAFF
DNA: TGTGCCAGCAGCCAGGCAGCCCTAGGGAACACTGAAGCCTTCTTT
D: NA
J: TRBJ1-1
size: NA
V: TRBV6-4

CDR3: CSAQERGTDTQYF
DNA: TGCAGTGCCCAGGAGAGGGGCACAGATACGCAGTATTTT
D: NA
J: TRBJ2-3
size: NA
V: TRBV20-1

CDR3: CSGVAGGADTQYF
DNA: TGCAGCGGAGTGGCGGGGGGGGCAGATACGCAGTATTTT
D: TRBD2
J: TRBJ2-3
size: NA
V: TRBV29-1

CDR3: CASRRTSGREQFF
DNA: TGTGCCAGCAGGCGGACTAGCGGGCGTGAGCAGTTCTTC
D: TRBD2
J: TRBJ2-1
size: NA
V: TRBV6-2/TRBV6-3

CDR3: CASSSTGNTGELFF
DNA: TGCGCCAGCAGTTCGACAGGGAACACCGGGGAGCTGTTTTTT
D: NA
J: TRBJ2-2
size: NA
V: TRBV5-1

CDR3: CASSSGGAGEKEQFF
DNA: TGTGCCAGCAGTTCGGGCGGGGCGGGAGAAAAAGAGCAGTTCTTC
D: TRBD2
J: TRBJ2-1
size: few
V: TRBV7-9

CDR3: CASSLLEWGGTDTQYF
DNA: TGTGCCAGCAGCTTACTAGAGTGGGGGGGGACGGATACGCAGTATTTT
D: TRBD2
J: TRBJ2-3
size: many
V: TRBV11-2

CDR3: CSAIPNSETQYF
DNA: TGCAGTGCTATACCCAACTCGGAGACCCAGTACTTC
D: NA
J: TRBJ2-5
size: few
V: TRBV20-1

CDR3: CASSKQGGWMETQYF
DNA: TGTGCCAGCAGCAAACAGGGTGGTTGGATGGAGACCCAGTACTTC
D: NA
J: TRBJ2-5
size: few
V: TRBV7-6

CDR3: CASSLDVTGELFF
DNA: TGCGCCAGCAGCTTGGACGTCACCGGGGAGCTGTTTTTT
D: NA
J: TRBJ2-2
size: few
V: TRBV5-1

CDR3: CASSLIRNTEAFF
DNA: TGTGCCAGCAGTTTGATTAGGAACACTGAAGCTTTCTTT
D: NA
J: TRBJ1-1
size: NA
V: TRBV12-3/TRBV12-4

CDR3: CASSSREPGELFF
DNA: TGTGCCAGCAGTTCTCGCGAGCCTGGGGAGCTGTTTTTT
D: NA
J: TRBJ2-2
size: NA
V: TRBV12-3/TRBV12-4

CDR3: CASRQGLNHEQYF
DNA: TGTGCCAGCAGACAGGGGCTTAACCACGAGCAGTACTTC
D: TRBD1
J: TRBJ2-7
size: few
V: TRBV6-2/TRBV6-3